This entry lists 29 T cell receptor beta chains sequenced from one sample in a study of shared clonotypes between healthy human individuals. The table came from immunoSEQ multiplex PCR; TCRdb's copy has only in-frame clones and leaves some out. Of around 240,000 clones in the sample, over 50% were seen once. Sequenced input: memory CD4+ T cells sorted from blood. Specified subset: CD45RA-negative fraction. The receptors come from a man younger than 45 in good health.

The chain has TRBV5-1 and TRBJ2-1; no reliable D call. V dropped 0 bases and J dropped 7 bases, with 11 bases sitting between them. CDR1 and CDR2 from the germline V gene are SGHRS and YFSETQ. The CDR3 is 14 residues long. The CDR3 loop reads CASSLDPLGNEQFF. DNA of the CDR3: TGCGCCAGCAGCTTGGACCCCCTAGGGAATGAGCAGTTCTTC.

V usage is TRBV6-5 and J usage is TRBJ1-3, with TRBD1 identical over 7 bases. This CDR3 is built from 13 residues. J was trimmed by 0 bases and V by 10 bases; bases with no gene match: 3. Per the germline V gene, CDR1 is MNHEY and CDR2 is SVGAGI. CDR3 sequence reads: CAIRDSSGNTIYF. CDR3 in DNA: TGTGCCATCAGGGACAGCTCTGGAAACACCATATATTTT.

The V gene is TRBV19, the J gene TRBJ1-2; no firm D call. This CDR3 contains 13 residues. Between the trimmed V and J ends, which lost 3 bases and 4 bases, there was a span of 9 bases. The germline gives CDR1 LNHDA, CDR2 SQIVND (reference sequence). The CDR3 bases are TGTGCCAGTAGTATGACCGGAGTCTATGGCTACACCTTC. It specifies CASSMTGVYGYTF.

The V gene is TRBV25-1, the J gene TRBJ2-7; TRBD1 is a possible D gene (6 bases). Trimming removed 6 bases from V and 3 bases from J, with 12 bases in between. CDR3 length: 13 amino acids. Germline assignment: CDR1 MGHDK and CDR2 SYGVNS. The CDR3 is CASRDRTNYEQYF. The CDR3, as DNA: TGTGCCAGCAGGGACAGAACAAACTACGAGCAGTACTTC.

V and J are TRBV7-9 and TRBJ1-2; 8 positions agree with TRBD1. The trim removed 0 bases at V and 4 bases at J, leaving 7 bases unmatched. This CDR3 is 16 amino acids long. Germline CDR1 and CDR2: SEHNR and FQNEAQ (reference sequence). CDR3 sequence (DNA): TGTGCCAGCAGCTTAGCCGCAGGGGGCGGTCCCTATGGCTACACCTTC. Its translation is CASSLAAGGGPYGYTF.

In DNA, the CDR3 is TGTGCCAGCAGCTGGACTTCGTATGGCTACACCTTC. Translated, it gives CASSWTSYGYTF. J is TRBJ1-2 and V is TRBV7-2; D not resolved. Deletions cut 4 bases from V and 5 bases from J, with 8 bases between. Germline V gene sequence: CDR1 SGHTA, CDR2 FQGNSA. The CDR3 totals 12 residues.

CDR3 protein: CSVEDLPPRSEQYF. Written as DNA, the CDR3 is TGCAGCGTTGAAGATCTTCCGCCCCGTTCCGAGCAGTACTTC. The V and J genes are TRBV29-1 and TRBJ2-7; no reliable D call. This CDR3 region has 14 residues. V was clipped by 0 bases and J by 6 bases, with 15 bases between them. Germline CDR1 is SQVTM and CDR2 is ANQGSEA.

In its sample, this clone was seen a few times. V gene TRBV11-2 combines with J gene TRBJ2-6; the match to TRBD1 covers 10 bases. In germline, CDR1 is SGHAT, CDR2 FQNNGV. This CDR3 contains 17 residues. Trimming cost V 5 bases and J 2 bases; bases outside gene matches: 6. The CDR3 nucleotides read TGTGCCAGCAGCCCATTAGGACAGGGGGCTGGGGCCAACGTCCTGACTTTC. Its protein is CASSPLGQGAGANVLTF.

DNA of the CDR3: TGTGCCAGCAGCCTTACCCAGACCCAGTACTTC. This sequence encodes CASSLTQTQYF. The V and J genes are TRBV14 and TRBJ2-5; D remains ambiguous. The germline V and J ends were trimmed by 4 bases and 6 bases, with 6 bases remaining between them. Germline V lookup: CDR1 SGHDN, CDR2 FVKESK. This CDR3 comprises 11 residues.

The rearrangement uses TRBV4-2 and TRBJ2-1, with TRBD2 identical over 13 bases. V lost 1 base and J lost 0; bases outside the gene matches: 3. This CDR3 has 18 residues. Germline-derived CDR1 and CDR2 are LGHNA and YNFKEQ. The CDR3 coding sequence is TGTGCCAGCAGCCAAGGACTAGCGGGAGGACTCTCCTACAATGAGCAGTTCTTC. Amino acid sequence: CASSQGLAGGLSYNEQFF.

This chain connects TRBV15 to TRBJ1-2; D is undetermined. V shed 5 bases and J shed 1 base, with 8 bases lying between them. The germline V gene has CDR1 LNHNV and CDR2 YYDKDF (reference sequence). The CDR3 totals 13 residues. This CDR3 reads CATSLGSNYGYTF. In nucleotides, the CDR3 is TGTGCCACCAGCTTGGGCAGTAACTATGGCTACACCTTC.

The chain is built from TRBV10-3 and TRBJ1-2, with unresolved D. CDR3 length equals 11 residues. Germline values: CDR1 ENHRY, CDR2 SYGVKD. V lost 1 base and J lost 8, with 5 bases in between. DNA of the CDR3: TGTGCCATCAGTGAGTTGGAAGGCTACACCTTC. The encoded protein is CAISELEGYTF.

This chain connects TRBV19 to TRBJ2-1, with 12 bases identical to TRBD2. This CDR3 contains 15 residues. Germline values: CDR1 LNHDA, CDR2 SQIVND (reference sequence). V lost 1 base to trimming and J lost 9 bases; unmatched junction nucleotides: 4. The CDR3 region has the DNA TGTGCCAGTAGTATAGTGACTAGCGGGAGCACTGAGCAGTTCTTC. This translates into CASSIVTSGSTEQFF.

Remarks on this clone: Relative to the germline gene, one junction end is altered; a read error may explain this. The genes are TRBV28 and TRBJ2-4; D possibly matches TRBD1 or TRBD2 (5 bases each). This CDR3 contains 14 residues. Germline assignment: CDR1 MDHEN and CDR2 SYDVKM. The CDR3 protein is CASSITGTPHEFGF. CDR3 coding DNA: TGTGCCAGCAGCATCACCGGGACCCCCCATGAATTCGGCTTC. The whole variable domain, remainder taken from reference TRBV28 and TRBJ2-4, is DVKVTQSSRYLVKRTGEKVFLECVQDMDHENMFWYRQDPGLGLRLIYFSYDVKMKEKGDIPEGYSVSREKKERFSLILESASTNQTSMYLCASSITGTPHEFGFGAGTRLSVL.

This rearrangement joins TRBV27 to TRBJ2-1; 9 bases map to TRBD2. V lost 7 bases, J lost 5 bases, and 18 bases stayed unmatched. Germline loops: CDR1 MNHEY, CDR2 SMNVEV (reference sequence). The CDR3 is 18 amino acids. The CDR3 reads CASNKVAGGIPGHNEQFF. The CDR3 DNA reads as TGTGCCAGCAACAAGGTGGCGGGGGGGATACCTGGCCACAATGAGCAGTTCTTC.

This chain connects TRBV19 to TRBJ2-1; TRBD2 aligns across 13 bases. The V segment lost 6 bases and the J segment 7 bases; nucleotides outside the gene matches: 12. The CDR3 is 17 residues long. Germline V gene lookup returns CDR1 LNHDA and CDR2 SQIVND (reference sequence). This CDR3 reads CASRTGLAGERGNEQFF. The CDR3 DNA sequence: TGTGCCAGTAGAACCGGACTAGCGGGAGAACGGGGGAATGAGCAGTTCTTC.

The chain couples TRBV5-1 to TRBJ2-3; 15 bases are a match to TRBD2. With 3 bases clipped from V and 1 base from J, the junction kept 6 bases outside the gene matches. Germline lookup yields CDR1 SGHRS and CDR2 YFSETQ. This CDR3 contains 18 residues. The CDR3 sequence is CASSSSGLAGGGTDTQYF. The DNA of the CDR3 is TGCGCCAGCAGCTCCTCGGGACTAGCGGGAGGTGGCACAGATACGCAGTATTTT.

The genes are TRBV2 and TRBJ2-7, with D hard to call. V was shortened by 5 bases and J by 4 bases, with 12 bases between the two germline ends. The CDR3 is 13 residues long. Germline values: CDR1 SNHLY, CDR2 FYNNEI. The CDR3 spells CASSYGPLYEQYF. The CDR3 nucleotides read TGTGCCAGCAGTTACGGGCCTCTTTACGAGCAGTACTTC.

Comment on this clone: This sample also contains other DNA sequences that code for the same CDR3. The chain links TRBV30 to TRBJ2-7; maybe TRBD2 (5 bases). V was cut by 5 bases and J by 3 bases, with 14 bases left in between. CDR3 length equals 13 residues. The germline gives CDR1 GTSNPN, CDR2 SVGIG (reference sequence). The DNA for the CDR3 is TGTGCCTGGTGGGCAGGAGGAATCTACGAGCAGTACTTC. Its protein product is CAWWAGGIYEQYF.

The chain uses TRBV20-1 and TRBJ2-7; D might be TRBD2 (5 bases). In germline, CDR1 is DFQATT, CDR2 SNEGSKA (reference sequence). The V end lost 2 bases, the J end lost 4 bases, and 6 bases lay between the germline ends. This CDR3 is built from 11 residues. CDR3 amino acids: CSARLAYEQYF. As DNA, the CDR3 is TGCAGTGCTAGACTAGCATACGAGCAGTACTTC.

This chain connects TRBV11-2 to TRBJ2-1; no clear D gene. The ends were cut back, 4 bases at V and 10 bases at J, with 8 bases in the middle. CDR1 SGHAT and CDR2 FQNNGV come from the germline V gene. CDR3 length equals 11 residues. CDR3 nucleotide sequence: TGTGCCAGCAGCTCCCGGGTCGAGCAGTTCTTC. The encoded protein is CASSSRVEQFF.

This clone was detected a few times. The chain employs TRBV14 and TRBJ2-7; 10 nucleotides match TRBD2. Germline V gene sequence: CDR1 SGHDN, CDR2 FVKESK. With V trimmed by 1 base and J by 6 bases, 9 bases remained unmatched. The CDR3 is made up of 16 amino acids. The CDR3, as DNA: TGTGCCAGCAGCCAAGTAGGGCTAGCGGGGGTCGTCGAGCAGTACTTC. This translates into CASSQVGLAGVVEQYF.

This clone occurred once. The chain employs TRBV28 and TRBJ2-5; D not resolved. The CDR3 contains 15 residues. The V and J ends lost 3 bases and 2 bases respectively, with 13 bases between them. Germline-derived CDR1 and CDR2 are MDHEN and SYDVKM. The chain's CDR3 is CASSFLVGGQETQYF. The CDR3 DNA sequence: TGTGCCAGCAGTTTTCTGGTGGGTGGGCAAGAGACCCAGTACTTC.

This rearrangement joins TRBV11-2 to TRBJ1-1; 7 bases match TRBD1. The trim removed 4 bases at V and 2 bases at J, leaving 10 bases unmatched. In germline, CDR1 is SGHAT, CDR2 FQNNGV. This CDR3 comprises 16 residues. Here the CDR3 reads CASSYSSRTGNTEAFF. The CDR3 DNA sequence: TGTGCCAGCAGCTACAGTTCTAGGACAGGCAACACTGAAGCTTTCTTT.

The chain has TRBV20-1 and TRBJ2-1; D call uncertain. The CDR3 loop spans 10 amino acids. Per germline, CDR1 DFQATT and CDR2 SNEGSKA (reference sequence). Trimming removed 5 bases at V and 7 bases at J, with 6 bases between. DNA for the CDR3: TGCAGTGCTCAGAGTAATGAGCAGTTCTTC. The encoded protein is CSAQSNEQFF.

The rearrangement joins TRBV11-2 to TRBJ2-7, with D perhaps TRBD1 (5 bases). Germline loops: CDR1 SGHAT, CDR2 FQNNGV. The CDR3 totals 12 residues. The V end lost 6 bases, the J end lost 4 bases, and 10 bases lay between the germline ends. CDR3 nucleotides: TGTGCCAGCAGTACTCAGGGTTACGAGCAGTACTTC. It codes for CASSTQGYEQYF.

The chain has TRBV7-2 and TRBJ2-2; the D gene is possibly TRBD1 (6 bases). The CDR3 loop spans 14 amino acids. Germline V gene lookup returns CDR1 SGHTA and CDR2 FQGNSA. Trimming cost V 8 bases and J 0 bases, with 10 bases left between them. The CDR3 DNA follows: TGTGCCAGCGCCGGGACAACGAACACCGGGGAGCTGTTTTTT. Its protein is CASAGTTNTGELFF.

This clone is a singleton in its sample. The gene calls are TRBV5-1 and TRBJ2-2; 13 nucleotides align to TRBD2. Germline CDR1 reads SGHRS; CDR2 reads YFSETQ. V shed 4 bases, J shed 6 bases, and the junction held 3 bases outside the gene matches. The CDR3 is 15 amino acids. This chain's CDR3 is CASSGGLAGPGELFF. The CDR3 region has the DNA TGCGCCAGCAGCGGGGGACTAGCGGGACCCGGGGAGCTGTTTTTT.

About this clone: Other DNA variants within this sample encode the same CDR3. The V gene is TRBV28, the J gene TRBJ2-2; 7 nucleotides line up with TRBD2. Germline V gene lookup returns CDR1 MDHEN and CDR2 SYDVKM. The V segment lost 2 bases and the J segment 4 bases; nucleotides outside the gene matches: 4. This CDR3 comprises 15 residues. Here the CDR3 DNA reads TGTGCCAGCAGTTTAGGCGGGAGCGGCACCGGGGAGCTGTTTTTT. It yields the protein CASSLGGSGTGELFF.